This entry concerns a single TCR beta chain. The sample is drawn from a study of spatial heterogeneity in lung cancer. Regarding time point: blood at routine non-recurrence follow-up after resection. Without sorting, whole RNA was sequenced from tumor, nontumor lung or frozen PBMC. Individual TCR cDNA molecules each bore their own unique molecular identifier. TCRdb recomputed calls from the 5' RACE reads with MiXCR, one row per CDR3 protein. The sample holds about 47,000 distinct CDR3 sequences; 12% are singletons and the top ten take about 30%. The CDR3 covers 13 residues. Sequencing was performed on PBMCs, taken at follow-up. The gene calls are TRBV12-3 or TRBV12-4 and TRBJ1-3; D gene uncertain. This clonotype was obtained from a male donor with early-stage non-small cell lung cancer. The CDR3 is CASTAQSGNTIYF. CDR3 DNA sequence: TGTGCTAGTACGGCACAATCTGGAAACACCATATATTTT.